Reported below is one TCR beta chain. The sample is drawn from a study of shared T cell receptors in the human thymus. This CDR3 is built from 14 residues. Losses at the gene ends were 2 bases for V and 9 bases for J; bases not matched to a gene: 6. The V gene's germline CDR1 is LNHDA and CDR2 SQIVND (reference sequence). The table came from immunoSEQ multiplex PCR; TCRdb's copy has only in-frame clones and leaves some out. The sample includes hundreds of thousands of clones, 78% of them seen just once. The sample was also linked to a second study, of human thymus T cells. From that study: All donors were healthy Finnish infants who were undergoing corrective surgery to treat congenital heart defects. Within thymic and blood repertoires, V and J gene usage appeared to be biased.

The receptor comes from a boy less than two years old with a congenital heart defect. The sample consisted of thymocytes. The chain combines TRBV19 with TRBJ2-2; 7 positions match TRBD2. CDR3 amino acids: CASSIRGTKRELFF. CDR3 coding DNA: TGTGCCAGTAGTATACGGGGGACTAAGCGGGAGCTGTTTTTT.